This is a list of T cell receptor beta chains from one sample in a study of prognosis after radiotherapy for stage I lung cancer. TCRdb re-analysed the multiplex PCR reads in MiXCR, keeping a single row per CDR3 protein. The profile covers about 35,000 distinct CDR3 sequences, with more than 30% appearing a single time and roughly 29% taken by the ten largest. Sample: PBMCs, taken before or after stereotactic body radiation therapy (not recorded which). The origin of the receptors is a donor over 45 with non-small cell lung cancer. CDR3s include the opening cysteine and the closing phenylalanine or tryptophan. A D gene is named only where the DNA matches it firmly. Some rows have no size entry. The others give once, few or many, or a class for an expanded clone.

>TRBV3-1|.|TRBJ1-5|TRBD1
CASSLRDRGETQHF
TGTGCCAGCAGCCTACGGGACAGGGGGGAGACCCAGCATTTT
>TRBV2|.|TRBJ1-1|.
CASSLAGGFEAFF
TGTGCCAGCAGTTTAGCGGGGGGTTTTGAAGCTTTCTTT
>TRBV7-8|many|TRBJ2-3|TRBD1
CASSADREGSQYF
TGTGCCAGCAGCGCCGACAGGGAAGGTTCGCAGTATTTT
>TRBV4-1|many|TRBJ1-4|.
CASSQNYEKLFF
TGCGCCAGCAGCCAAAATTATGAAAAACTGTTTTTT
>TRBV9|many|TRBJ1-4|.
CASSAEVAGRNEKLFF
TGTGCCAGCAGCGCGGAGGTGGCAGGACGTAATGAAAAACTGTTTTTT
>TRBV28|.|TRBJ2-2|TRBD2
CASSLCRLAGGPDGELFF
TGTGCCAGCAGTTTATGTCGGCTAGCGGGAGGGCCGGACGGGGAGCTGTTTTTT
>TRBV5-1|many|TRBJ2-7|.
CASSVQGSYEQYF
TGCGCCAGCAGCGTGCAGGGCTCCTACGAGCAGTACTTC
>TRBV11-2|many|TRBJ1-6|TRBD1
CASSPSGGSPLHF
TGTGCCAGCAGCCCCTCAGGGGGTTCACCCCTCCACTTT
>TRBV12-3/TRBV12-4|many|TRBJ1-5|TRBD1
CASSRTGVQPQHF
TGTGCCAGCAGTCGTACAGGGGTACAGCCCCAGCATTTT
>TRBV3-1|many|TRBJ1-5|.
CASSQYEKNQPQHF
TGTGCCAGCAGCCAATATGAAAAAAATCAGCCCCAGCATTTT